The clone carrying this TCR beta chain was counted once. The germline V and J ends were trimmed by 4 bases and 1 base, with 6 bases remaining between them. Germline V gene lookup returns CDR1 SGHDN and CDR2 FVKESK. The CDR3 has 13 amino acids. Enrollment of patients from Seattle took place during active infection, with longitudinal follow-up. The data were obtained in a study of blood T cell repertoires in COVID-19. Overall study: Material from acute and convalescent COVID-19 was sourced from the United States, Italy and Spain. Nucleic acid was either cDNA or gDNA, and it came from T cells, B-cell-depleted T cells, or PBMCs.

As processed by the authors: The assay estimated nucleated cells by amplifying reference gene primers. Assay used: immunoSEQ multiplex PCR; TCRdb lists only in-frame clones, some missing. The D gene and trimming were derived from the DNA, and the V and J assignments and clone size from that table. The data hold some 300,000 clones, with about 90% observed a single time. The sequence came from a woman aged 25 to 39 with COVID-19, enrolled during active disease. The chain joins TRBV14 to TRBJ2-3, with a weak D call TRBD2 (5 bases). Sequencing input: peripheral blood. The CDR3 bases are TGTGCCAGCAGCCTGGAGGGCACAGATACGCAGTATTTT. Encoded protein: CASSLEGTDTQYF.